These T cell receptor beta chains were read from a single sample in a study of T cell changes during pregnancy in multiple sclerosis. Clones were sequenced by immunoSEQ multiplex PCR, and TCRdb holds only the in-frame ones, with some missing. The sample has around 44,000 clones, almost 95% seen once; the top ten hold roughly 8.3%. Here the sequenced sample was CD8+ T cells from peripheral blood mononuclear cells, taken in the third trimester of pregnancy. The receptors here all came from a female donor with multiple sclerosis, enrolled in a pregnancy study. CDR3s include the opening cysteine and the closing phenylalanine or tryptophan. Each record gives: V gene, D gene, J gene, clone size, CDR3 DNA, CDR3 protein. D genes are given only for firm matches. Not every row has a clone size; where given, it reads once, few, many or a size class.

V: TRBV7-9; D: TRBD1; J: TRBJ2-5; size: NA; DNA: TGTGCCAGCAGCTTACTACAGGGGGAACAAGAGACCCAGTACTTC; CDR3: CASSLLQGEQETQYF
V: TRBV27; D: TRBD2; J: TRBJ2-1; size: NA; DNA: TGTGCCAGCAGTTCCCCCGGGACTAGCGGGAGGGGGGAGCAGTTCTTC; CDR3: CASSSPGTSGRGEQFF
V: TRBV11-2; D: NA; J: TRBJ2-3; size: NA; DNA: TGTGCCAGCAGTTCATGGGGCAGGGTTGACACAGATACGCAGTATTTT; CDR3: CASSSWGRVDTDTQYF
V: TRBV28; D: TRBD2; J: TRBJ2-7; size: NA; DNA: TGTGCCAGCAGTCGTAGCGGGAGGGGACCCTACGAGCAGTACTTC; CDR3: CASSRSGRGPYEQYF
V: TRBV15; D: NA; J: TRBJ1-3; size: NA; DNA: TGTGCCACCAGCAGAGATAGCCCTAGCGGGCTGGCTGGTAACACCATATATTTT; CDR3: CATSRDSPSGLAGNTIYF
V: TRBV28; D: NA; J: TRBJ2-7; size: NA; DNA: TGTGCCAGCAGTTTCTTTCAGGGTAGGAACGAGCAGTACTTC; CDR3: CASSFFQGRNEQYF
V: TRBV5-6; D: NA; J: TRBJ2-1; size: NA; DNA: TGTGCCAGCAGCTTAGGCGGTTCCTACAATGAGCAGTTCTTC; CDR3: CASSLGGSYNEQFF
V: TRBV7-2; D: TRBD1; J: TRBJ2-7; size: NA; DNA: TGTGCCAGCAGCTCCGGGACAGGTTCCTACGAGCAGTACTTC; CDR3: CASSSGTGSYEQYF
V: TRBV28; D: TRBD1; J: TRBJ2-2; size: once; DNA: TGTGCCAGCAGTAAGGGACAGGGGAACACCGGGGAGCTGTTTTTT; CDR3: CASSKGQGNTGELFF
V: TRBV2; D: TRBD1; J: TRBJ1-2; size: NA; DNA: TGTGCCAGCAAAGAAGGGACAGGGGTGTCCTATGGCTACACCTTC; CDR3: CASKEGTGVSYGYTF
V: TRBV7-2; D: TRBD2; J: TRBJ2-7; size: NA; DNA: TGTGCCAGCAGCCCCGAAATGGTTAGCGGGCACTACGAGCAGTACTTC; CDR3: CASSPEMVSGHYEQYF
V: TRBV6-1; D: NA; J: TRBJ1-1; size: NA; DNA: TGTGCCAGCAGTGAGCCCTTAGCCGAGAGGACTGAAGCTTTCTTT; CDR3: CASSEPLAERTEAFF
V: TRBV9; D: NA; J: TRBJ1-1; size: NA; DNA: TGTGCCAGCAGCACCGGACAGCTGAACACTGAAGCTTTCTTT; CDR3: CASSTGQLNTEAFF
V: TRBV15; D: NA; J: TRBJ1-1; size: NA; DNA: TGTGCCACCAGCTCGACAGAGAACACTGAAGCTTTCTTT; CDR3: CATSSTENTEAFF
V: TRBV6-5; D: TRBD2; J: TRBJ2-1; size: once; DNA: TGTGCCAGCAGTGCTCTAGCGGGACCATACAATGAGCAGTTCTTC; CDR3: CASSALAGPYNEQFF
V: TRBV27; D: NA; J: TRBJ1-2; size: NA; DNA: TGTGCCAGCAGTTGGGGACAAGGAGGAAACTATGGCTACACCTTC; CDR3: CASSWGQGGNYGYTF
V: TRBV29-1; D: TRBD2; J: TRBJ2-7; size: NA; DNA: TGCAGCGTTGAGGTGGTTGGGCGGGAGCAGTACGAGCAGTACTTC; CDR3: CSVEVVGREQYEQYF
V: TRBV7-6; D: NA; J: TRBJ2-5; size: NA; DNA: TGTGCCAGCAGCTTAGGGGCCCAAGAGACCCAGTACTTC; CDR3: CASSLGAQETQYF
V: TRBV5-6; D: TRBD1; J: TRBJ2-3; size: once; DNA: TGTGCCAGCAGCTTGGGCAGGGGGCGGGATACGCAGTATTTT; CDR3: CASSLGRGRDTQYF
V: TRBV19; D: TRBD1; J: TRBJ1-2; size: NA; DNA: TGTGCCAGTACCCCCGACAGGGTCCCCTATGGCTACACCTTC; CDR3: CASTPDRVPYGYTF
V: TRBV19; D: NA; J: TRBJ2-5; size: NA; DNA: TGTGCCAGTAGTCACCACGAGGTTTCACAAGAGACCCAGTACTTC; CDR3: CASSHHEVSQETQYF
V: TRBV7-8; D: TRBD1; J: TRBJ2-2; size: NA; DNA: TGTGCCAGCAGCCTAGCAGACCAGGGGGTGTACACCGGGGAGCTGTTTTTT; CDR3: CASSLADQGVYTGELFF
V: TRBV28; D: NA; J: TRBJ2-7; size: NA; DNA: TGTGCCAGCAGTTTCGGGTTGGGGGACACGGACGAGCAGTACTTC; CDR3: CASSFGLGDTDEQYF
V: TRBV27; D: TRBD1; J: TRBJ1-5; size: NA; DNA: TGTGCCAGCGGGAACAGGGGTTCCAATCAGCCCCAGCATTTT; CDR3: CASGNRGSNQPQHF
V: TRBV27; D: TRBD2; J: TRBJ2-1; size: NA; DNA: TGTGCCAGCAGGACTAGCGGGAGTTACAATGAGCAGTTCTTC; CDR3: CASRTSGSYNEQFF
V: TRBV9; D: NA; J: TRBJ2-7; size: NA; DNA: TGTGCCAGCAGCGTATCGGTGACAGGAGCCTCCTACGAGCAGTACTTC; CDR3: CASSVSVTGASYEQYF
V: TRBV2; D: NA; J: TRBJ2-1; size: once; DNA: TGTGCCAGCAGTGACCGGAGGGCAGGTCAGTTCTTC; CDR3: CASSDRRAGQFF
V: TRBV6-5; D: TRBD1; J: TRBJ1-1; size: NA; DNA: TGTGCCAGCAGTTACCTCAGGACAGGGAGGGGTGTAGCTTTCTTT; CDR3: CASSYLRTGRGVAFF
V: TRBV6-5; D: TRBD1; J: TRBJ1-2; size: NA; DNA: TGTGCCAGCAGGTTAGGACAGGGCCCCTACTATGGCTACACCTTC; CDR3: CASRLGQGPYYGYTF
V: TRBV29-1; D: TRBD2; J: TRBJ2-1; size: NA; DNA: TGCAGCCGGCCTAGCGGGATGGACAATGAGCAGTTCTTC; CDR3: CSRPSGMDNEQFF
V: TRBV19; D: NA; J: TRBJ2-7; size: NA; DNA: TGTGCCAGTAGTATGGGGGGCTACGAGCAGTACTTC; CDR3: CASSMGGYEQYF
V: TRBV7-7; D: TRBD1; J: TRBJ2-7; size: few; DNA: TGTGCTAGCAGCCAAGGCGCAGGGGGCAGCTACGAGCAGTACTTC; CDR3: CASSQGAGGSYEQYF
V: TRBV6-1; D: NA; J: TRBJ2-5; size: NA; DNA: TGTGCCAGCAGTCTCGGGGACTTTCCAAGGGAGACCCAGTACTTC; CDR3: CASSLGDFPRETQYF
V: TRBV7-9; D: NA; J: TRBJ1-1; size: NA; DNA: TGTGCCAGCAGCCCCTTGGGGGGGACTGAAGCTTTCTTT; CDR3: CASSPLGGTEAFF
V: TRBV14; D: TRBD1; J: TRBJ2-7; size: NA; DNA: TGTGCCAGCGGATTTCCGGGACAGGGAAACTACGAGCAGTACTTC; CDR3: CASGFPGQGNYEQYF
V: TRBV13; D: NA; J: TRBJ2-3; size: NA; DNA: TGTGCCAGCAGGCCTAGCGTTTTGGGTCAGACAGATACGCAGTATTTT; CDR3: CASRPSVLGQTDTQYF
V: TRBV11-2; D: TRBD1; J: TRBJ1-1; size: NA; DNA: TGTGCCAGCAGCTTAGCTGGGCAGGGGGATGGTGAAGCTTTCTTT; CDR3: CASSLAGQGDGEAFF
V: TRBV6-5; D: TRBD1; J: TRBJ1-6; size: NA; DNA: TGTGCCAGCAGTCCGGAGGGACAGGGTAATTCACCCCTCCACTTT; CDR3: CASSPEGQGNSPLHF
V: TRBV27; D: TRBD2; J: TRBJ2-1; size: NA; DNA: TGTGCCAGCAGTGCCTCACTAGCGCGCAATGAGCAGTTCTTC; CDR3: CASSASLARNEQFF
V: TRBV7-6; D: TRBD1; J: TRBJ1-4; size: NA; DNA: TGTGCCAGCAGCTCAACAGGGGGAGGAAAACTGTTTTTT; CDR3: CASSSTGGGKLFF
V: TRBV7-3; D: TRBD2; J: TRBJ2-1; size: NA; DNA: TGTGCCAGCAGCAGAGGGGTAGCGGGAGTTTACAATGAGCAGTTCTTC; CDR3: CASSRGVAGVYNEQFF
V: TRBV6-6; D: NA; J: TRBJ2-7; size: NA; DNA: TGTGCCTCCCGATGGGGGGACTACGAGCAGTACTTC; CDR3: CASRWGDYEQYF
V: TRBV28; D: NA; J: TRBJ1-3; size: once; DNA: TGTGCCAGCAGTTTAGACAGCTCTGGAAACACCATATATTTT; CDR3: CASSLDSSGNTIYF
V: TRBV4-1; D: NA; J: TRBJ1-2; size: once; DNA: TGCGCCAGCAGCCAAGATCCAGGGCAGCTCTATGGCTACACCTTC; CDR3: CASSQDPGQLYGYTF
V: TRBV7-9; D: TRBD1; J: TRBJ2-7; size: once; DNA: TGTGCCAGCAGCCACCGTGACAGGGGGCTGTACGAGCAGTACTTC; CDR3: CASSHRDRGLYEQYF
V: TRBV11-1; D: TRBD2; J: TRBJ2-7; size: NA; DNA: TGTGCCAGCAGCCCAGCGGGATCCCGGCGGGAGCAGTACTTC; CDR3: CASSPAGSRREQYF
V: TRBV7-7; D: NA; J: TRBJ2-2; size: NA; DNA: TGTGCTAGCAGCTCCAATATCGAGAGAGGGGAGCTGTTTTTT; CDR3: CASSSNIERGELFF
V: TRBV7-9; D: TRBD1; J: TRBJ1-4; size: NA; DNA: TGTGCCAGCAGCCAGAATTTCGGACAGGGTGAAAAACTGTTTTTT; CDR3: CASSQNFGQGEKLFF
V: TRBV28; D: NA; J: TRBJ2-2; size: NA; DNA: TGTGCCATTAAGACAGGCACCGGGGAGCTGTTTTTT; CDR3: CAIKTGTGELFF
V: TRBV5-1; D: NA; J: TRBJ2-1; size: NA; DNA: TGCGCCAGCAGCTTCTTGCCTTCCCGGAATGAGCAGTTCTTC; CDR3: CASSFLPSRNEQFF
V: TRBV4-3; D: NA; J: TRBJ1-2; size: NA; DNA: TGCGCCAGCAGCCAAGCCTCGGGGGGGAGCTACACCTTC; CDR3: CASSQASGGSYTF
V: TRBV7-9; D: NA; J: TRBJ1-1; size: NA; DNA: TGTGCCAGCAGTCCCGGACCGGGGACTGAAGCTTTCTTT; CDR3: CASSPGPGTEAFF
V: TRBV27; D: TRBD2; J: TRBJ2-7; size: NA; DNA: TGTGCCAGCAGTCCCCCTCCGGGACTAGCAGTTTACGAGCAGTACTTC; CDR3: CASSPPPGLAVYEQYF
V: TRBV5-1; D: TRBD1; J: TRBJ1-4; size: NA; DNA: TGCGCCAGCAGCTTGGGGGCGGGACAGGGACATGAAAAACTGTTTTTT; CDR3: CASSLGAGQGHEKLFF
V: TRBV7-9; D: NA; J: TRBJ2-5; size: NA; DNA: TGTGCCAGCAGTCGGTATGGACAGCCTCAAGAGACCCAGTACTTC; CDR3: CASSRYGQPQETQYF
V: TRBV10-3; D: TRBD2; J: TRBJ2-1; size: once; DNA: TGTGCCTCCGGGACTACTTACAATGAGCAGTTCTTC; CDR3: CASGTTYNEQFF